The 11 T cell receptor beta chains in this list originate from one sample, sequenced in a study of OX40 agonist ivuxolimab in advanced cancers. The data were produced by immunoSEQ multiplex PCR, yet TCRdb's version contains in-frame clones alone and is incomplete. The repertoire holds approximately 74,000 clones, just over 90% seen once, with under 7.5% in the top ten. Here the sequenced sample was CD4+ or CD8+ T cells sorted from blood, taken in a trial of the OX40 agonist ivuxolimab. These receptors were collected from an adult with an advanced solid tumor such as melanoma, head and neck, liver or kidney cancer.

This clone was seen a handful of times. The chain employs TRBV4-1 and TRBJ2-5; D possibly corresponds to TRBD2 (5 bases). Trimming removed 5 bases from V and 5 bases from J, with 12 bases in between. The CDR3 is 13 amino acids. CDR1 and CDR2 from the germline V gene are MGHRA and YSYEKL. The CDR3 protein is CASSTRTFETQYF. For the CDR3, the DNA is TGCGCCAGCAGCACTAGGACGTTCGAGACCCAGTACTTC.

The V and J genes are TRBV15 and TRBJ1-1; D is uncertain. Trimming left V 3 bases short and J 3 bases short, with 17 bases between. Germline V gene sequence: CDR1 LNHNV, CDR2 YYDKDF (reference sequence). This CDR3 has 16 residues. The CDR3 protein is CATSSILMSRDTEAFF. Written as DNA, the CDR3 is TGTGCCACCAGCAGCATACTCATGAGTAGGGACACTGAAGCTTTCTTT.

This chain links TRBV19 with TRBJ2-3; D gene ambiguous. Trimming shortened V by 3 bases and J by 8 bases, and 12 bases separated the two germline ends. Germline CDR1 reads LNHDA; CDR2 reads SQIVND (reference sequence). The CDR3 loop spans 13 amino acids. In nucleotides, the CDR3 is TGTGCCAGTAGTATCGGGCTCTCGGGTACGCAGTATTTT. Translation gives CASSIGLSGTQYF. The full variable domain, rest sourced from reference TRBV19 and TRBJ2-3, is DGGITQSPKYLFRKEGQNVTLSCEQNLNHDAMYWYRQDPGQGLRLIYYSQIVNDFQKGDIAEGYSVSREKKESFPLTVTSAQKNPTAFYLCASSIGLSGTQYFGPGTRLTVL.

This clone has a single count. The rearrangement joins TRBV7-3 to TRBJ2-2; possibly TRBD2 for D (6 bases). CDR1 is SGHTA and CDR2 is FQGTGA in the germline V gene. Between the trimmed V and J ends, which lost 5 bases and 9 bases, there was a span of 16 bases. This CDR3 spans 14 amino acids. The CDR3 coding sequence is TGTGCCAGCAGCCCGCGGGGTCCGGGGAGGGAGCTGTTTTTT. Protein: CASSPRGPGRELFF.

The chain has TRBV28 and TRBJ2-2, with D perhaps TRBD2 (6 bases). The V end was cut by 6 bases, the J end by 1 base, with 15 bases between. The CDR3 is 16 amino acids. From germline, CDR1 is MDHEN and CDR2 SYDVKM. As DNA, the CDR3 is TGTGCCAGCAGCCCCGCGGGGCACAGGAACACCGGGGAGCTGTTTTTT. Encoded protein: CASSPAGHRNTGELFF.

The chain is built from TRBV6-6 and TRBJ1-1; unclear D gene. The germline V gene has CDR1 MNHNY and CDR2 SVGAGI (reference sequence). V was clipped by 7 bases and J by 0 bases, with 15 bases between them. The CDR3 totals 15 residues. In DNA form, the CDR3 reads TGTGCCAGCACCCCCTCGGCAGGATTGAACACTGAAGCTTTCTTT. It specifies CASTPSAGLNTEAFF.

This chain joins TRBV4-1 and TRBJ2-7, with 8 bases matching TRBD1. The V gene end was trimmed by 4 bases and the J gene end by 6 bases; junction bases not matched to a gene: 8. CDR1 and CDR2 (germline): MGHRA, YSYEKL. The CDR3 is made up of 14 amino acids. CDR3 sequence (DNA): TGCGCCAGCAGCCTGGGGACAGGAAAAAGCGAGCAGTACTTC. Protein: CASSLGTGKSEQYF.

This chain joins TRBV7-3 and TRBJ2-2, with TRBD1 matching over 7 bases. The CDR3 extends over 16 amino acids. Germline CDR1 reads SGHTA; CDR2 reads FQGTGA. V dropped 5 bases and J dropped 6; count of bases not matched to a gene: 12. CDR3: CASSRTGQFNAGELFF. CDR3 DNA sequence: TGTGCCAGCAGCCGTACGGGACAGTTCAACGCCGGGGAGCTGTTTTTT.

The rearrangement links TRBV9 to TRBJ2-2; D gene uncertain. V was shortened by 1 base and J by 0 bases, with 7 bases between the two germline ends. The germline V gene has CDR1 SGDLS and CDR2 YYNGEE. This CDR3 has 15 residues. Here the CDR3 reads CASSVSGPNTGELFF. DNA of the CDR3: TGTGCCAGCAGCGTATCCGGGCCGAACACCGGGGAGCTGTTTTTT. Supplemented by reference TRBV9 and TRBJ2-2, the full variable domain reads DSGVTQTPKHLITATGQRVTLRCSPRSGDLSVYWYQQSLDQGLQFLIQYYNGEERAKGNILERFSAQQFPDLHSELNLSSLELGDSALYFCASSVSGPNTGELFFGEGSRLTVL.

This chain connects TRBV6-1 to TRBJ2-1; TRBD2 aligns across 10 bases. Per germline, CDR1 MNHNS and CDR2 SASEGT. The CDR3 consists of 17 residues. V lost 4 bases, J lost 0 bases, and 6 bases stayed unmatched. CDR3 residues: CASSAPSGGISYNEQFF. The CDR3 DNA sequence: TGTGCCAGCAGTGCCCCTAGCGGGGGCATCTCCTACAATGAGCAGTTCTTC.

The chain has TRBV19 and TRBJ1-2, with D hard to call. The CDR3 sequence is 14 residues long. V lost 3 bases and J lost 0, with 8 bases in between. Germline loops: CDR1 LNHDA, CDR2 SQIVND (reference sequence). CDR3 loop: CASSMGFPNYGYTF. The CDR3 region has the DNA TGTGCCAGTAGTATGGGGTTCCCTAACTATGGCTACACCTTC.